This T cell receptor (beta chain) stems from a study of cytomegalovirus exposure and HLA in healthy donors. Points from the study as a whole: More than 150 TCR beta chains were listed as cytomegalovirus-associated. Analyses of presence and absence presupposed an approximately uniform sequencing depth across donors. A link between a missense DCLRE1C variant and TCR beta V- and J-gene trimming emerged from a later analysis.

Of note for this clone: Its antigen is undetermined.

Germline trimming cut 5 bases from V and 3 bases from J; bases unmatched to any gene: 11. The V gene's germline CDR1 is LNHDA and CDR2 SQIVND (reference sequence). The CDR3 totals 17 residues. PCR was performed using 60 Vbeta and 13 Jbeta primers. Produced via immunoSEQ multiplex PCR; TCRdb's table is partial and in-frame only. The sample has some 78,000 clones; around 70% are singletons. Input material: PBMCs. The chain couples TRBV19 to TRBJ2-1; 9 bases match TRBD2. This receptor was identified in a woman in her forties in good health and CMV-seropositive. CDR3 protein: CASSRLAGMTNYNEQFF. Written as DNA, the CDR3 is TGTGCCAGTAGTCGCCTAGCGGGAATGACTAACTACAATGAGCAGTTCTTC.